The present T cell receptor beta chain was sequenced within a study of blood T cells in healthy people across ages. Germline CDR1 is DFQATT and CDR2 is SNEGSKA (reference sequence). CDR3 length: 14 residues. Trimming took 6 bases from V and 5 from J, leaving 19 bases between them. A second PCR, run for about 6 to 11 cycles, used a sample-barcoded 5' primer plus a J-beta primer mix. Via MiXCR, TCRdb re-called the 5' RACE reads, giving one row per CDR3 protein. Of hundreds of thousands of distinct CDR3 sequences in the sample, 49% are singletons; the top ten hold around a third. This chain joins TRBV20-1 and TRBJ2-5; weak D call: TRBD2 (6 bases). This sequence was found in a woman aged 55 to 70 in good health. Source material: blood. CDR3 region: CSAPSGGVGETQYF. CDR3 sequence (DNA): TGCAGTGCACCCTCCGGCGGGGTGGGGGAGACCCAGTACTTC.